Reported below is one TCR beta chain. These data originate in a study of blood T cell repertoires in COVID-19. Study-wide background: Acute and convalescent COVID-19 specimens originated in the United States, Italy and Spain. In each case, the material was cDNA or gDNA derived from T cells, B-cell-depleted T cells, or PBMCs.

As handled by the study authors: Reference gene primer amplification gave estimated nucleated cell counts. Generated by immunoSEQ multiplex PCR, the TCRdb table keeps only in-frame clones and is missing some. That table furnishes V, J and clone size, whereas the DNA furnished D and trimming. The data hold some 72,000 clones, with 85% to 90% observed a single time. The sample comprised peripheral blood. This clonotype was obtained from a man aged 55 to 69 with acute or convalescent COVID-19.

CDR3 bases: TGTGCCTGGACTTCACAGGGGGCGAGGGGGTCACCCCTCCACTTT. As protein: CAWTSQGARGSPLHF. The gene calls are TRBV30 and TRBJ1-6; TRBD1 matches 9 bases. The V gene's germline CDR1 is GTSNPN and CDR2 SVGIG (reference sequence). The CDR3 is made up of 15 amino acids. V lost 4 bases to trimming and J lost 10 bases; unmatched junction nucleotides: 11.